The 22 T cell receptor beta chains given below trace back to one sample, sequenced in a study of shared clonotypes between healthy human individuals. Produced via immunoSEQ multiplex PCR; TCRdb's table is partial and in-frame only. The sample holds hundreds of thousands of clones, more than 95% seen once. Sequenced input: naive CD4+ T cells sorted from blood. Subset of the sample: CD45RA+ positively selected. Receptor source: a woman younger than 45 in good health.

This chain links TRBV28 with TRBJ1-4, with 7 positions matching TRBD1. Per the germline V gene, CDR1 is MDHEN and CDR2 is SYDVKM. With V trimmed by 6 bases and J by 8 bases, 9 bases remained unmatched. The CDR3 contains 14 residues. CDR3 in DNA: TGTGCCAGCAGCCGTGACAGGGACGACGAAAAACTGTTTTTT. Protein: CASSRDRDDEKLFF.

The rearrangement joins TRBV6-1 to TRBJ1-5, with D hard to call. Germline CDR1 and CDR2: MNHNS and SASEGT. The CDR3 is made up of 14 amino acids. V was pared by 1 base and J by 10 bases, with 14 bases between. CDR3: CASSEGLTLGPQHF. CDR3 sequence (DNA): TGTGCCAGCAGTGAAGGACTGACCTTAGGCCCCCAGCATTTT.

The CDR3 region is CASSEAREAEAFF. Here the CDR3 DNA reads TGTGCCAGCAGTGAAGCACGGGAAGCTGAAGCTTTCTTT. The gene calls are TRBV6-1 and TRBJ1-1; D gene unclear. Trimming cost V 0 bases and J 6 bases, with 8 bases left between them. Germline CDR1 and CDR2: MNHNS and SASEGT. This CDR3 comprises 13 residues.

This chain connects TRBV10-1 to TRBJ1-2; D possibly corresponds to TRBD1 (6 bases). The CDR3 has 13 amino acids. V gave up 5 bases and J gave up 0 bases, with 7 bases separating them. Germline loops: CDR1 WNHNN, CDR2 SYGVQD (reference sequence). The CDR3 DNA follows: TGCGCCAGCAGTCAGGGGACTAACTATGGCTACACCTTC. Encoded protein: CASSQGTNYGYTF.

The chain couples TRBV5-6 to TRBJ1-2, with D uncertain. V was clipped by 4 bases and J by 9 bases, with 13 bases between them. The germline gives CDR1 SGHDT, CDR2 YYEEEE. This CDR3 is 12 amino acids long. The CDR3 region has the DNA TGTGCCAGCAGCGCCACGGGTATGCGCTACACCTTC. Residues: CASSATGMRYTF.

This chain joins TRBV7-9 and TRBJ2-1, with a possible D match to TRBD2 (6 bases). CDR3 size: 16 residues. V lost 2 bases and J 2 bases, leaving 13 bases between the germline ends. CDR1 is SEHNR and CDR2 is FQNEAQ in the germline V gene (reference sequence). The CDR3, as DNA: TGTGCCAGCAGCTTAAAGGGTAGCGGAACCTACAATGAGCAGTTCTTC. This encodes CASSLKGSGTYNEQFF.

The rearrangement joins TRBV18 to TRBJ2-5; possibly TRBD1 for D (5 bases). Per germline, CDR1 KGHSH and CDR2 LQKENI. The length of the CDR3 is 12 residues. V shed 6 bases and J shed 5 bases, with 10 bases lying between them. The CDR3 nucleotides read TGTGCCAGCTCCAGGGTAATGGAGACCCAGTACTTC. This translates into CASSRVMETQYF.

The rearrangement links TRBV7-3 to TRBJ2-1, with D perhaps assigned TRBD1 or TRBD2 (5 bases each). The V and J ends lost 5 bases and 0 bases respectively, with 14 bases between them. Per germline, CDR1 SGHTA and CDR2 FQGTGA. The CDR3 contains 16 residues. The CDR3 loop reads CASSDRLSSSYNEQFF. The CDR3 bases are TGTGCCAGCAGCGACAGACTATCGAGCTCCTACAATGAGCAGTTCTTC.

CDR3 region: CASSYSMQGHGNTIYF. The CDR3 nucleotides are TGTGCCAGCAGTTACTCGATGCAGGGTCATGGAAACACCATATATTTT. J is TRBJ1-3 and V is TRBV6-5; tentative D call: TRBD1 (5 bases). Germline assignment: CDR1 MNHEY and CDR2 SVGAGI. The CDR3 has 16 residues. Between the trimmed V and J ends, which lost 0 bases and 3 bases, there was a span of 12 bases.

V and J are TRBV5-1 and TRBJ1-1; tentatively, D is TRBD1 (5 bases). Per germline, CDR1 SGHRS and CDR2 YFSETQ. V was cut by 4 bases and J by 7 bases, with 14 bases left in between. This CDR3 comprises 13 residues. The CDR3 loop is CASSPPWQGEAFF. The CDR3 region has the DNA TGCGCCAGCAGCCCCCCCTGGCAGGGTGAAGCTTTCTTT.

This chain connects TRBV19 to TRBJ2-2; D is uncertain. Per germline, CDR1 LNHDA and CDR2 SQIVND (reference sequence). CDR3 length: 15 amino acids. V gave up 3 bases and J gave up 1 base, with 9 bases separating them. The DNA for the CDR3 is TGTGCCAGTAGTATCTACGGTGAGAACACCGGGGAGCTGTTTTTT. Translation: CASSIYGENTGELFF.

The chain joins TRBV9 to TRBJ1-1; TRBD1 is a possible D gene (6 bases). The CDR3 has 13 residues. Germline V CDR1 and CDR2: SGDLS, YYNGEE. Trimming took 2 bases from V and 2 from J, leaving 7 bases between them. The CDR3 region is CASSVRGNTEAFF. In nucleotides, the CDR3 is TGTGCCAGCAGCGTCAGGGGTAACACTGAAGCTTTCTTT.

The rearrangement links TRBV14 to TRBJ2-7; no reliable D call. V lost 4 bases, J lost 5 bases, and 12 bases lay in between. The CDR3 length is 13 residues. Germline lookup yields CDR1 SGHDN and CDR2 FVKESK. The CDR3 DNA is TGTGCCAGCAGCCGAGAACTGGGCAACGAGCAGTACTTC. It is translated as CASSRELGNEQYF.

The chain recombines TRBV5-1 with TRBJ2-1; 8 positions match TRBD1. Germline CDR1 SGHRS, CDR2 YFSETQ. CDR3 length: 13 residues. V lost 0 bases and J lost 9; bases outside the gene matches: 2. This CDR3 is CASSLVTGGEQFF. In DNA form, the CDR3 reads TGCGCCAGCAGCTTGGTAACAGGGGGTGAGCAGTTCTTC.

The chain carries TRBV6-1 and TRBJ1-5, with D unclear. Germline V gene lookup returns CDR1 MNHNS and CDR2 SASEGT. This CDR3 has 14 residues. Trimming cost V 2 bases and J 0 bases, with 5 bases left between them. The CDR3 is CASSEKYSNQPQHF. For the CDR3, the DNA is TGTGCCAGCAGTGAAAAGTATAGCAATCAGCCCCAGCATTTT.

J is TRBJ1-2 and V is TRBV19, with 7 nucleotides matching TRBD1. The ends lost 0 bases at V and 1 base at J; junction bases unmatched: 8. The CDR3 has 17 amino acids. Germline values: CDR1 LNHDA, CDR2 SQIVND (reference sequence). DNA of the CDR3: TGTGCCAGTAGTATAGATCTAACAGGGGATTTTAACTATGGCTACACCTTC. The encoded protein is CASSIDLTGDFNYGYTF.

The genes are TRBV13 and TRBJ2-1, with 8 bases lining up with TRBD2. CDR3 length: 15 residues. CDR1 and CDR2 (germline): PRHDT, FYEKMQ (reference sequence). J gave up 8 bases and V 6 bases, and 12 bases lay outside the gene matches. The CDR3 region is CASSFPGLGVDEQFF. In DNA, the CDR3 is TGTGCCAGCAGTTTTCCGGGACTAGGAGTGGATGAGCAGTTCTTC.

This clone was counted once. The rearrangement joins TRBV18 to TRBJ2-1; D is ambiguous. This CDR3 region has 14 residues. V was cut by 3 bases and J by 2 bases, with 8 bases left in between. Germline V gives CDR1 KGHSH, CDR2 LQKENI. CDR3 amino acids: CASSPGVTYNEQFF. In DNA, the CDR3 is TGTGCCAGCTCACCTGGGGTAACCTACAATGAGCAGTTCTTC.

This rearrangement joins TRBV28 to TRBJ2-7; TRBD2 agrees at 16 bases. CDR3 length: 17 residues. Per the germline V gene, CDR1 is MDHEN and CDR2 is SYDVKM. The V segment lost 2 bases and the J segment 2 bases; nucleotides outside the gene matches: 3. The CDR3 bases are TGTGCCAGCAGTTTAATGGGACTAGCGGGAGGGACCTACGAGCAGTACTTC. Protein: CASSLMGLAGGTYEQYF. The complete variable domain, with remaining parts taken from reference TRBV28 and TRBJ2-7, reads DVKVTQSSRYLVKRTGEKVFLECVQDMDHENMFWYRQDPGLGLRLIYFSYDVKMKEKGDIPEGYSVSREKKERFSLILESASTNQTSMYLCASSLMGLAGGTYEQYFGPGTRLTVT.

The V call is TRBV5-1, the J call TRBJ2-1; D is ambiguous. Trimming removed 6 bases from V and 0 bases from J, with 16 bases in between. The CDR3 is 16 residues long. Germline values: CDR1 SGHRS, CDR2 YFSETQ. CDR3 nucleotide sequence: TGCGCCAGCAAAGTCACTCCCTTGAGCTCCTACAATGAGCAGTTCTTC. Its translation is CASKVTPLSSYNEQFF.

The rearrangement joins TRBV14 to TRBJ1-1, with D unresolved. V lost 1 base and J 3 bases, leaving 12 bases between the germline ends. Looked up from germline, CDR1 is SGHDN and CDR2 is FVKESK. The CDR3 sequence is 15 residues long. CDR3 nucleotides: TGTGCCAGCAGCCAAGTAGGAGGGTCTGACACTGAAGCTTTCTTT. Translating gives CASSQVGGSDTEAFF.

As for this clone: The identical CDR3 is also encoded by other nucleotide sequences in the sample. This chain joins TRBV5-1 and TRBJ2-7; D is uncertain. The CDR3 contains 11 residues. V was cut by 4 bases and J by 3 bases, with 5 bases left in between. Germline-derived CDR1 and CDR2 are SGHRS and YFSETQ. In nucleotides, the CDR3 is TGCGCCAGCAGCGAAGGCTACGAGCAGTACTTC. Translated, it gives CASSEGYEQYF.